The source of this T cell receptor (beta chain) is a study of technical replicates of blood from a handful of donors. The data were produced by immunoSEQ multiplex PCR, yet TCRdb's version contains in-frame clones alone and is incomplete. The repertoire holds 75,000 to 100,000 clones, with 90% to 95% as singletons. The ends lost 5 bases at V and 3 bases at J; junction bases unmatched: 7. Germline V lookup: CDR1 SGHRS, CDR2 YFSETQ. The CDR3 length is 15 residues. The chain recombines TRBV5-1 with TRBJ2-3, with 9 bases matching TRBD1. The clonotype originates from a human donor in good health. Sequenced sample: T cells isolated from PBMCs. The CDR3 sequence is CASSSGQGRTDTQYF. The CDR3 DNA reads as TGCGCCAGCAGTTCGGGACAGGGTAGAACAGATACGCAGTATTTT.